The 8 T cell receptor beta chains given below trace back to one sample, sequenced in a study of blood T cell repertoires in COVID-19. This table comes from immunoSEQ multiplex PCR, and its TCRdb copy is limited to in-frame clones, with some not included. This table has 300,000 to 450,000 clones, about 88% appearing once. Sequenced sample: PBMCs or T cells enriched from blood (not recorded which). These receptors were collected from a woman aged 18-29 years who had recovered from COVID-19.

The CDR3 is CASSDRGEDQPQHF. The DNA of the CDR3 is TGTGCCAGCAGTGACAGGGGGGAGGATCAGCCCCAGCATTTT. J is TRBJ1-5 and V is TRBV2; 7 bases fit TRBD1. The length of the CDR3 is 14 residues. The trim removed 3 bases at V and 5 bases at J, leaving 4 bases unmatched. Germline CDR1 SNHLY, CDR2 FYNNEI.

The chain recombines TRBV18 with TRBJ1-3, with D possibly being TRBD1 (6 bases). Per germline, CDR1 KGHSH and CDR2 LQKENI. V gave up 6 bases and J gave up 1 base, with 13 bases separating them. This CDR3 is built from 15 residues. The CDR3 coding sequence is TGTGCCAGCTCCCCAACACAGGGTTCTGGAAACACCATATATTTT. Translated, it gives CASSPTQGSGNTIYF.

The rearrangement uses TRBV5-4 and TRBJ2-2; 9 positions agree with TRBD1. Germline CDR1 and CDR2: SGHNT and YYREEE (reference sequence). Trimming cost V 5 bases and J 4 bases; bases outside gene matches: 12. CDR3 size: 17 residues. The CDR3 DNA reads as TGTGCCAGCAGTTCCGCCGGGACAGGGAAGTTCACCGGGGAGCTGTTTTTT. Translation: CASSSAGTGKFTGELFF. The whole variable domain, filled in from reference TRBV5-4 and TRBJ2-2, reads ETGVTQSPTHLIKTRGQQVTLRCSSQSGHNTVSWYQQALGQGPQFIFQYYREEENGRGNFPPRFSGLQFPNYSSELNVNALELDDSALYLCASSSAGTGKFTGELFFGEGSRLTVL.

This clone was detected only once. V gene TRBV11-2 combines with J gene TRBJ1-5; perhaps TRBD1 as D (6 bases). This CDR3 comprises 15 residues. With 0 bases removed from V and 1 base from J, the gap between germline ends came to 7 bases. CDR1 is SGHAT and CDR2 is FQNNGV in the germline V gene. CDR3 coding DNA: TGTGCCAGCAGCTTAGACAGGGGAAGCAATCAGCCCCAGCATTTT. Amino acid sequence: CASSLDRGSNQPQHF.

The V call is TRBV7-9, the J call TRBJ2-7; 7 bases are shared with TRBD1. J gave up 2 bases and V 7 bases, and 8 bases lay outside the gene matches. The CDR3 extends over 14 amino acids. Germline V CDR1 and CDR2: SEHNR, FQNEAQ (reference sequence). The CDR3 region has the DNA TGTGCCAGCACCGATCGCACAGGGGCCTACGAGCAGTACTTC. It encodes CASTDRTGAYEQYF.

The chain has TRBV30 and TRBJ1-1; a weak D match, TRBD1 (5 bases). This CDR3 region has 13 residues. With 3 bases removed from V and 6 bases from J, the gap between germline ends came to 14 bases. CDR1 GTSNPN and CDR2 SVGIG come from the germline V gene (reference sequence). The CDR3 loop is CAWSVTGVAEAFF. The CDR3 region has the DNA TGTGCCTGGAGCGTGACGGGGGTCGCTGAAGCTTTCTTT.

The rearrangement joins TRBV14 to TRBJ1-6; TRBD1 matches at 7 bases. This CDR3 contains 14 residues. Germline trimming cut 4 bases from V and 4 bases from J; bases unmatched to any gene: 1. Germline values: CDR1 SGHDN, CDR2 FVKESK. CDR3 region: CASSPRGYNSPLHF. The CDR3 region has the DNA TGTGCCAGCAGCCCCAGGGGGTATAATTCACCCCTCCACTTT.

This clone came up once. The CDR3 spells CASYSPGYGYTF. The CDR3 bases are TGTGCCAGCTATTCCCCGGGCTATGGCTACACCTTC. The genes are TRBV6-5 and TRBJ1-2; the D is unclear. Looked up from germline, CDR1 is MNHEY and CDR2 is SVGAGI. Trimming removed 8 bases at V and 4 bases at J, with 11 bases between. CDR3 size: 12 residues.